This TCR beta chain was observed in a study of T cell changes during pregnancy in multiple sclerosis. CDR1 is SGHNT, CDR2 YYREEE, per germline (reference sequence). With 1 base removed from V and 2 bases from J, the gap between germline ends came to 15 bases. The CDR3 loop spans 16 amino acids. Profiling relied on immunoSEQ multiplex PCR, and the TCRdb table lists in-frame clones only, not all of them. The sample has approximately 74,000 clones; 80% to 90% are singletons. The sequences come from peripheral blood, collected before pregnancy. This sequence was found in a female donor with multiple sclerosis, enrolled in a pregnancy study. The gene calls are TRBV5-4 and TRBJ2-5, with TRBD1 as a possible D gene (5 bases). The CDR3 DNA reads TGTGCCAGCAGCTTGAATCACAGGACCGGGCAAGAGACCCAGTACTTC. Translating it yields CASSLNHRTGQETQYF.